This entry is about one TCR beta chain. The record originates from a study of T cell changes during pregnancy in multiple sclerosis. Germline V gene data show CDR1 as SEHNR and CDR2 as FQNEAQ (reference sequence). Trimming left V 3 bases short and J 4 bases short, with 12 bases between. CDR3 length: 15 amino acids. Repertoires were generated with immunoSEQ multiplex PCR, while TCRdb's copy carries only in-frame clones and drops some. Among around 110,000 clones listed, around 90% were seen once. Sample: peripheral blood, taken after pregnancy. The sequence derives from a female donor with multiple sclerosis, enrolled in a pregnancy study. The V and J genes are TRBV7-9 and TRBJ1-4; the D gene is possibly TRBD1 (6 bases). CDR3 region: CASSFGTGLNEKLFF. The CDR3 coding sequence is TGTGCCAGCAGCTTCGGAACAGGGCTTAATGAAAAACTGTTTTTT.